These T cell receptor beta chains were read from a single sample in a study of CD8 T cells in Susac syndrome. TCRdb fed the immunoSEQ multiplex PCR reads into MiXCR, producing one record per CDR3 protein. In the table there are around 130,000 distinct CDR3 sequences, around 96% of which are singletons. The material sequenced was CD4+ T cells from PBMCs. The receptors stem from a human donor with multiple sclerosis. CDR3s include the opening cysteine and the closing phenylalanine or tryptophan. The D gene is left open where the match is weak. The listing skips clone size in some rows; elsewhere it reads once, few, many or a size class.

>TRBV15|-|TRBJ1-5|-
TGTGCCACCAGCAGAGAAGATGCGGGCAGTACCAATCAGCCCCAGCATTTT
CATSREDAGSTNQPQHF
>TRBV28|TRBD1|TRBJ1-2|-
TGTGCCAGCAGTTTTACCGGGACAGGGGGCGATGGCTACACCTTC
CASSFTGTGGDGYTF
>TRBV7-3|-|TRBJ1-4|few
TGTGCCAGCAGCTTTCCTAATGAAAAACTGTTTTTT
CASSFPNEKLFF
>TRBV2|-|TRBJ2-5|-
TGTGCCAGCAGTGAAGGCCTGGTGGGGGGAGAGACCCAGTACTTC
CASSEGLVGGETQYF
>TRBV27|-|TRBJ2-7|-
TGTGCCAGCAGGACCGGGTACGAGCAGTACTTC
CASRTGYEQYF
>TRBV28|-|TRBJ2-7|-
TGTGCCAGCAAGGCGGGACTGGGAAGTTACGAGCAGTACTTC
CASKAGLGSYEQYF
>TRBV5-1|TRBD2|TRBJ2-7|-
TGCGCCAGCAGCTTGGCTGCTAGCGGGAGCGAGCAGTACTTC
CASSLAASGSEQYF
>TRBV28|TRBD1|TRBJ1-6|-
TGTGCCAGCAGAGCCTCAGGGGGTAATAATTCACCCCTCCACTTT
CASRASGGNNSPLHF
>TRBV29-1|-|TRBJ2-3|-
TGCAGCGTTGAACGAGGGGGAGATACGCAGTATTTT
CSVERGGDTQYF
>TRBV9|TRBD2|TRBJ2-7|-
TGTGCCAGCAGCCCGTCATCTGGACTAGCGGCCTTCTACGAGCAGTACTTC
CASSPSSGLAAFYEQYF
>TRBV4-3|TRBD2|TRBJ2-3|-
TGCGCCAGCAGCCAGTTACTAGCGGCGACTCCCACAGATACGCAGTATTTT
CASSQLLAATPTDTQYF
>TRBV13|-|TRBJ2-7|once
TGTGCCAGCAGCCCCCGACCGGGACCGACGGGAGAGCAGTACTTC
CASSPRPGPTGEQYF
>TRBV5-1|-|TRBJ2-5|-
TGCGCCAGCAGTCAACGGGAAACAGAGACCCAGTACTTC
CASSQRETETQYF
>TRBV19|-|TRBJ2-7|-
TGTGCCAGTAGTCCCGGGACGCCGGGCTACGAGCAGTACTTC
CASSPGTPGYEQYF
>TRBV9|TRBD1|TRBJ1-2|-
TGTGCCAGCAGCGTACAGGGGGCCTATGGCTACACCTTC
CASSVQGAYGYTF
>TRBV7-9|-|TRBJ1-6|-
TGTGCCAGCAGCCGGGGACGGACCGGGACACCCCTCCACTTT
CASSRGRTGTPLHF
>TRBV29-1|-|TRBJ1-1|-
TGCAGCGTCCACAGGCCCCCGGGGAACACTGAAGCTTTCTTT
CSVHRPPGNTEAFF
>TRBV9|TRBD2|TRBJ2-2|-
TGTGCCAGCAGCGTAGTGAGCGGGGGCACCGGGGAGCTGTTTTTT
CASSVVSGGTGELFF
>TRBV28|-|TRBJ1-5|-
TGTGCCAGCAGTCTCCGGCAAGGTACCTCCCGCAATCAGCCCCAGCATTTT
CASSLRQGTSRNQPQHF
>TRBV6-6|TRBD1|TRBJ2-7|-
TGTGCCAGCAGTCGGGCCGGGACAGGGTATGGCGAGCAGTACTTC
CASSRAGTGYGEQYF
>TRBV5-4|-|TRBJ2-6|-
TGTGCCAGCAATGTTGGGGCGGGTGGGGCCAACGTCCTGACTTTC
CASNVGAGGANVLTF
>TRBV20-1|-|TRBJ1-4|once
TGCAGTGCTAGAGAAGTCCAGACTAATGAAAAACTGTTTTTT
CSAREVQTNEKLFF
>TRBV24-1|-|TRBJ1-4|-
TGTGCCACCAGTGATCCCGGACCTACATCTGGTGAAAAACTGTTTTTT
CATSDPGPTSGEKLFF
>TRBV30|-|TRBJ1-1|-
TGTGCCTGGAGCGCCGCTCTCCGAGCGGAAGCTTTCTTT
CAWSAALRAEAFF
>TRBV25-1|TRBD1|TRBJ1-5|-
TGTGCCAGCACGGTGGTACAGGGGAAATATAGCAATCAGCCCCAGCATTTT
CASTVVQGKYSNQPQHF
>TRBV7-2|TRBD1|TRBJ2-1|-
TGTGCCAGCAGCTCGCAGGGGGCGGGAATGTACAATGAGCAGTTCTTC
CASSSQGAGMYNEQFF
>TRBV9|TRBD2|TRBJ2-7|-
TGTGCCAGCAGCGTAGAGTCTAGCGGGAGTGGCGAGCAGTACTTC
CASSVESSGSGEQYF
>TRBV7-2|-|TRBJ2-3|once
TGTGCCAGCAGCTTAGGCAGTAGCGAGGGAGATACGCAGTATTTT
CASSLGSSEGDTQYF
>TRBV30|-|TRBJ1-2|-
TGTGCCTGGAGTGTAAGCGTTGGCTACACCTTC
CAWSVSVGYTF
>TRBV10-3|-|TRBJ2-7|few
TGTGCCATCAGTGAGCAGACGGGGGAGCAGTACTTC
CAISEQTGEQYF
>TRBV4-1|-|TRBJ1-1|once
TGCGCCAGCAGCCAAGATATGTACAGGGTGAACACTGAAGCTTTCTTT
CASSQDMYRVNTEAFF
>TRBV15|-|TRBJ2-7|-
TGTGCCACCAGCAGGAAGAAAGCGGTGGAGGGGGCCTACGAGCAGTACTTC
CATSRKKAVEGAYEQYF
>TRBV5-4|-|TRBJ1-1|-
TGTGCCAGCAGCTTGGAGGGCAGGGCGGTCACTGAAGCTTTCTTT
CASSLEGRAVTEAFF
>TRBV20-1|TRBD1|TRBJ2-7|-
TGCAGTGCTAGAAGGGACAGGACTCCCTACGAGCAGTACTTC
CSARRDRTPYEQYF
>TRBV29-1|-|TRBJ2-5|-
TGCAGCCTCATACAGGGCGTCGAGACCCAGTACTTC
CSLIQGVETQYF
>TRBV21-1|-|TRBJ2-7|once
TGTGCCAGCAGCAAAGCCGGGACAGGGGCCCCCTACGAGCAGTACTTC
CASSKAGTGAPYEQYF
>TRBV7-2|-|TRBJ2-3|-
TGTGCCAGCGTGCGAGGGGGACCCACAGATACGCAGTATTTT
CASVRGGPTDTQYF
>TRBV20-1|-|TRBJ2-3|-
TGCAGTGCTAGCGGGGGAACAGATACGCAGTATTTT
CSASGGTDTQYF
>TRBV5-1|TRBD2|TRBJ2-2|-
TGCGCCAGCAGGAAAAATAGCGGGGTAGTCACCGGGGAGCTGTTTTTT
CASRKNSGVVTGELFF
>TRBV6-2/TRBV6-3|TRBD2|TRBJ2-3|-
TGTGCCAGCAGTTACCCCGGGACTAGCGGGTGGGAGGATACGCAGTATTTT
CASSYPGTSGWEDTQYF
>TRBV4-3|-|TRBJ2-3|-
TGCGCCAGCAGCCCGACTTATCCAGATACGCAGTATTTT
CASSPTYPDTQYF